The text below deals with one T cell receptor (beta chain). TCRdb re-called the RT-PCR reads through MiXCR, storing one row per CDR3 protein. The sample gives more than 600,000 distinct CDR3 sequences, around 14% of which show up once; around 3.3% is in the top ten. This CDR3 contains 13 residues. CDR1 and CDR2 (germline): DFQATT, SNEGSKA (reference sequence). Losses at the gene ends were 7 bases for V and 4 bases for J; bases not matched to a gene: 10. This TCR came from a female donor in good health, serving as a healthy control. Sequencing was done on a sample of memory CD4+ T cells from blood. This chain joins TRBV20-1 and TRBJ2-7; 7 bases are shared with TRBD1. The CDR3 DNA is TGCAGTGTTCCGGGACAGTCTCGGTACGAGCAGTACTTC. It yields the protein CSVPGQSRYEQYF.